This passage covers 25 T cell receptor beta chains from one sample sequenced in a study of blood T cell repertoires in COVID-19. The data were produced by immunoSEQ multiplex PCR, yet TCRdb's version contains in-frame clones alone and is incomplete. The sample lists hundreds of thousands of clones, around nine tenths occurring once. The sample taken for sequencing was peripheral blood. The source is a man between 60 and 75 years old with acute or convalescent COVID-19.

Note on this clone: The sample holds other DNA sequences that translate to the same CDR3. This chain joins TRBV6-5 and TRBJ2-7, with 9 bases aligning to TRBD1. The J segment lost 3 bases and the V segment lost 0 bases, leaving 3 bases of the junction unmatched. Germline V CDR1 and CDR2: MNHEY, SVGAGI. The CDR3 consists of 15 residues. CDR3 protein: CASSYSRTGVYEQYF. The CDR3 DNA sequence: TGTGCCAGCAGTTACTCCCGGACAGGGGTCTACGAGCAGTACTTC.

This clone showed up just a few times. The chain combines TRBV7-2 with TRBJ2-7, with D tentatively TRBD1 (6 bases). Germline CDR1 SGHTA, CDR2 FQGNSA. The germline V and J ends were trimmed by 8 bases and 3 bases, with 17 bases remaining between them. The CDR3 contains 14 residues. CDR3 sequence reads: CASPSPQGGYEQYF. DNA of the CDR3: TGTGCCAGCCCCTCCCCACAGGGTGGCTACGAGCAGTACTTC.

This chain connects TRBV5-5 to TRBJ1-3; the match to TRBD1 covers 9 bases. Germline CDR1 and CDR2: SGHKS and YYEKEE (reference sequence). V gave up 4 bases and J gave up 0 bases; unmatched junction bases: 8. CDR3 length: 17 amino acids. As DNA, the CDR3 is TGTGCCAGCAGCCCGGACAGGGGCGTTAGCTCTGGAAACACCATATATTTT. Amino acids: CASSPDRGVSSGNTIYF.

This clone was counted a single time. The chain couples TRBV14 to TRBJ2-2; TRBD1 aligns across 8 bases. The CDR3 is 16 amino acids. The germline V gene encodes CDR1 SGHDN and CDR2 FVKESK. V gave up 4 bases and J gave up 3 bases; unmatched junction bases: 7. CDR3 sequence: CASSPRQGRDTGELFF. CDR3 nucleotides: TGTGCCAGCAGCCCCCGACAGGGGCGGGACACCGGGGAGCTGTTTTTT. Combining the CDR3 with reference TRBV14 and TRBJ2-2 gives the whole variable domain EAGVTQFPSHSVIEKGQTVTLRCDPISGHDNLYWYRRVMGKEIKFLLHFVKESKQDESGMPNNRFLAERTGGTYSTLKVQPAELEDSGVYFCASSPRQGRDTGELFFGEGSRLTVL.

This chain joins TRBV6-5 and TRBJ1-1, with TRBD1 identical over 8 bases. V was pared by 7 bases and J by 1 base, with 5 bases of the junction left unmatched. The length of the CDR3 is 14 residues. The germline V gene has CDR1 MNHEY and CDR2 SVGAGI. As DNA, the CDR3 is TGTGCCAGCACCGCCGGGACAGGGAACACTGAAGCTTTCTTT. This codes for CASTAGTGNTEAFF.

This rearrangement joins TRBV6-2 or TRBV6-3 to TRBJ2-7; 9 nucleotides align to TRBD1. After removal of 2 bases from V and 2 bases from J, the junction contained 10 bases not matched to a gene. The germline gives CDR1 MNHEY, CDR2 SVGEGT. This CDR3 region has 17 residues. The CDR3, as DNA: TGTGCCAGCAGTTACCCAGGGACAGGGATGAATCCCTACGAGCAGTACTTC. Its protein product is CASSYPGTGMNPYEQYF.

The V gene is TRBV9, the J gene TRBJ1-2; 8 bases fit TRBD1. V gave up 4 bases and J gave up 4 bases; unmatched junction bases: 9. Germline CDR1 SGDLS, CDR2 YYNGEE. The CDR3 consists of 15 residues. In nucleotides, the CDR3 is TGTGCCAGCAGCCCACAACTCGGACAGGGCTATGGCTACACCTTC. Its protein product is CASSPQLGQGYGYTF.

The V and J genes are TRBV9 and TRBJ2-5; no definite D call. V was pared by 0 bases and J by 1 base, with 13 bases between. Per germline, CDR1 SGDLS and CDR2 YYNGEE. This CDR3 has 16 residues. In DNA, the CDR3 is TGTGCCAGCAGCGTAGATGAAGGAGTGGTCCAAGAGACCCAGTACTTC. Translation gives CASSVDEGVVQETQYF.

The CDR3 coding sequence is TGCGCCAGCAGCGCAGGACAGGGGGCCACTCTTAATTCACCCCTCCACTTT. This encodes CASSAGQGATLNSPLHF. This sequence joins TRBV5-1 and TRBJ1-6; 11 nucleotides agree with TRBD1. This CDR3 has 17 residues. Losses at the gene ends were 4 bases for V and 6 bases for J; bases not matched to a gene: 9. The germline gives CDR1 SGHRS, CDR2 YFSETQ. Looking up the rest from reference TRBV5-1 and TRBJ1-6 gives the full variable domain: KAGVTQTPRYLIKTRGQQVTLSCSPISGHRSVSWYQQTPGQGLQFLFEYFSETQRNKGNFPGRFSGRQFSNSRSEMNVSTLELGDSALYLCASSAGQGATLNSPLHFGNGTRLTVT.

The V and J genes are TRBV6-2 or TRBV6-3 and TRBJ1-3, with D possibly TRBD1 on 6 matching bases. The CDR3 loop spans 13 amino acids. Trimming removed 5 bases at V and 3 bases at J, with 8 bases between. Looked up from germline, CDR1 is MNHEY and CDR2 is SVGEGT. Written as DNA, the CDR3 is TGTGCCAGCAGTCGACAGGTTGGAAACACCATATATTTT. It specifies CASSRQVGNTIYF.

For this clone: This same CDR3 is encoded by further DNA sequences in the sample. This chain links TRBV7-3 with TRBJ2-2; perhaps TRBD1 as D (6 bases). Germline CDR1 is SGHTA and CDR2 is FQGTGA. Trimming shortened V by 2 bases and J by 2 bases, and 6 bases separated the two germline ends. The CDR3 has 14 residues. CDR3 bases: TGTGCCAGCAGCTTAGGGACAAACACCGGGGAGCTGTTTTTT. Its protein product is CASSLGTNTGELFF.

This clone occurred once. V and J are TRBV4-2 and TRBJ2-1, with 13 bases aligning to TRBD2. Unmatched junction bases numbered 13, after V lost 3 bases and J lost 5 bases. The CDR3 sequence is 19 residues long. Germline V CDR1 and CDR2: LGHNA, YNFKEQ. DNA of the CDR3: TGTGCCAGCAGCCAGACTAGCGGGGGGCTAAAGACCTACCACAATGAGCAGTTCTTC. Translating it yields CASSQTSGGLKTYHNEQFF.

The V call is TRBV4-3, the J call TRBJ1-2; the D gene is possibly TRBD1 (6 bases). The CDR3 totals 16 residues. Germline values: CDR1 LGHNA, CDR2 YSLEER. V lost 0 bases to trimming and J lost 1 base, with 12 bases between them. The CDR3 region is CASSQDQAGVNYGYTF. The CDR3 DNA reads TGCGCCAGCAGCCAAGATCAGGCAGGGGTTAACTATGGCTACACCTTC.

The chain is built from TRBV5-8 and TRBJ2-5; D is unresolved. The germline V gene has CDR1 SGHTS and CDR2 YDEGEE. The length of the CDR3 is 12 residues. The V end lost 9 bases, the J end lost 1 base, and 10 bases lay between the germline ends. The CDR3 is CATAGLQETQYF. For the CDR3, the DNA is TGTGCCACCGCTGGCCTCCAAGAGACCCAGTACTTC.

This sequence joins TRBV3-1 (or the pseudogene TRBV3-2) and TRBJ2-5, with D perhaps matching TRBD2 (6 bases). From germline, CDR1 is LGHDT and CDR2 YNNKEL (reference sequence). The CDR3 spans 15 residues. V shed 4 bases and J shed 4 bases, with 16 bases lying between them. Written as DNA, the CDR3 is TGTGCCAGCAGCCCCATACTAGGGACTGGAGAGACCCAGTACTTC. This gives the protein CASSPILGTGETQYF.

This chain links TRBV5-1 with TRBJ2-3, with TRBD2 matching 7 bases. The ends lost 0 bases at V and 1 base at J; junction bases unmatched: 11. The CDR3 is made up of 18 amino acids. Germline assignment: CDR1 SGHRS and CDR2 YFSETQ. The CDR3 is CASSLAPAAAGGTDTQYF. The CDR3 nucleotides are TGCGCCAGCAGCTTGGCGCCAGCTGCCGCGGGAGGCACAGATACGCAGTATTTT.

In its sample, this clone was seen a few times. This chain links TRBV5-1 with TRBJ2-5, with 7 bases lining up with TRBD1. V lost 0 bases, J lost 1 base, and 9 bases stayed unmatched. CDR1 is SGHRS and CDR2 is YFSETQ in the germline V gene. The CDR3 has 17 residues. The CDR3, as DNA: TGCGCCAGCAGCTTGGGGGTGGGGACAGCCCGCCAAGAGACCCAGTACTTC. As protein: CASSLGVGTARQETQYF.

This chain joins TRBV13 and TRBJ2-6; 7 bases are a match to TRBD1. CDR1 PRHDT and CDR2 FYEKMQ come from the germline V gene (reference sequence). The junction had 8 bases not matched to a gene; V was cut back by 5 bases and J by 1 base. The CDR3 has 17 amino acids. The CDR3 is CASSIRTGGSGANVLTF. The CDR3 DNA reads TGTGCCAGCAGCATCCGGACAGGTGGATCTGGGGCCAACGTCCTGACTTTC.

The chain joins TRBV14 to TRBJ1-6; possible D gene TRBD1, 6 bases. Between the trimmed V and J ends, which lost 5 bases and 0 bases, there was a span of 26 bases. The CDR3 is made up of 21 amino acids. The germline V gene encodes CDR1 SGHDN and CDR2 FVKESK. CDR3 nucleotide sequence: TGTGCCAGCAGCGGAAGACCGGACAGTCTTCCTCAGGGCTCCTATAATTCACCCCTCCACTTT. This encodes CASSGRPDSLPQGSYNSPLHF.

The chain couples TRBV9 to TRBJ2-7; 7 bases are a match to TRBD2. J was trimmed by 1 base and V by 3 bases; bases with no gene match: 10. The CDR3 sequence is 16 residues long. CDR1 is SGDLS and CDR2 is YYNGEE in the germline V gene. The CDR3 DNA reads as TGTGCCAGCAGCGCGGAAGGGAGGGCTCCGTCCTACGAGCAGTACTTC. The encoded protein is CASSAEGRAPSYEQYF. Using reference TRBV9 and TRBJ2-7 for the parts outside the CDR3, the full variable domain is DSGVTQTPKHLITATGQRVTLRCSPRSGDLSVYWYQQSLDQGLQFLIQYYNGEERAKGNILERFSAQQFPDLHSELNLSSLELGDSALYFCASSAEGRAPSYEQYFGPGTRLTVT.

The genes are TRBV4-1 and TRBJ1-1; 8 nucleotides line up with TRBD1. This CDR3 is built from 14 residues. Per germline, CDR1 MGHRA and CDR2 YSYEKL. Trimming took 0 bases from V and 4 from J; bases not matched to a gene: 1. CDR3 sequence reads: CASSQDDRGTEAFF. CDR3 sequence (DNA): TGCGCCAGCAGCCAAGATGACAGGGGCACTGAAGCTTTCTTT.

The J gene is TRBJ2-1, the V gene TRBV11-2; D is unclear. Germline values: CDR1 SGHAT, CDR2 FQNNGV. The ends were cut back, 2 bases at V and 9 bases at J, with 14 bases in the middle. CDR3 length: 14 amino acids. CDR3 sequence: CASSLTPGMGEQFF. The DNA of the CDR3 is TGTGCCAGCAGCTTAACGCCAGGAATGGGTGAGCAGTTCTTC. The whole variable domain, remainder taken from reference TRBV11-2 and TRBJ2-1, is EAGVAQSPRYKIIEKRQSVAFWCNPISGHATLYWYQQILGQGPKLLIQFQNNGVVDDSQLPKDRFSAERLKGVDSTLKIQPAKLEDSAVYLCASSLTPGMGEQFFGPGTRLTVL.

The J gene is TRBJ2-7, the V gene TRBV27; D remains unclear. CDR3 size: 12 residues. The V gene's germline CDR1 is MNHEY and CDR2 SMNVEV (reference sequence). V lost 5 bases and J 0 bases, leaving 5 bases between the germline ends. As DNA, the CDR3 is TGTGCCAGCAGTCCGAGCTCCTACGAGCAGTACTTC. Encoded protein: CASSPSSYEQYF.

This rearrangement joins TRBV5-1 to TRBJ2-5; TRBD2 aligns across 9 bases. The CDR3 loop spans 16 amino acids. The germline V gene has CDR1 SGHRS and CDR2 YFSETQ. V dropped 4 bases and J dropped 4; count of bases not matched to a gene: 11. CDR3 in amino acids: CASSPERGAPRETQYF. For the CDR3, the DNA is TGCGCCAGCAGCCCGGAGCGGGGGGCCCCTCGAGAGACCCAGTACTTC.

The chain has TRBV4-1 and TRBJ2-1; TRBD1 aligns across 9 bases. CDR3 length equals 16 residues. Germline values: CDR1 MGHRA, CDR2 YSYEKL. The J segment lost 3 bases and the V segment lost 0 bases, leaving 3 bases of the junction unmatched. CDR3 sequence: CASSQERQGVYNEQFF. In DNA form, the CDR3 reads TGCGCCAGCAGCCAAGAACGACAGGGGGTCTACAATGAGCAGTTCTTC.